Sequencing of this T cell receptor beta chain was carried out in a study of CD8 T cells in ankylosing spondylitis. The study's findings and limits: Ankylosing spondylitis blood appeared to carry a characteristic TCR beta motif of roughly eight highly homologous variants.

MiXCR, applied by TCRdb to the 5' RACE reads, yields one record per CDR3 protein. The data contain 750,000 to 850,000 distinct CDR3 sequences, roughly 12% of them singletons. Trimming removed 5 bases at V and 3 bases at J, with 14 bases between. In germline, CDR1 is KGHSH, CDR2 LQKENI. This CDR3 comprises 15 residues. This clonotype was seen only a few times. The antigen is undetermined. V is TRBV18 and J is TRBJ2-1; D is unclear. Sequencing input: blood, either unsorted or a sorted T cell fraction (not recorded which). The source is a male donor with ankylosing spondylitis. The CDR3 nucleotides are TGTGCCAGCTCATCTCGTCAGCTTGTCTACAATGAGCAGTTCTTC. Protein sequence: CASSSRQLVYNEQFF.